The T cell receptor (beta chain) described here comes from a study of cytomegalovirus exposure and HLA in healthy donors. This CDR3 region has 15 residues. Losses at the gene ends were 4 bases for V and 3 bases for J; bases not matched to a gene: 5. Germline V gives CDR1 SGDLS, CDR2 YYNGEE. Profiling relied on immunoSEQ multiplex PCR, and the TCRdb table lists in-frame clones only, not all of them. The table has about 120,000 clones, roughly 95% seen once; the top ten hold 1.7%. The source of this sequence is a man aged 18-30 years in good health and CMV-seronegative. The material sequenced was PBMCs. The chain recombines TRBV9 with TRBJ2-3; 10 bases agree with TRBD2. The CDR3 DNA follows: TGTGCCAGCAGCCCTAGCGGGAGAGGGACAGATACGCAGTATTTT. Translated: CASSPSGRGTDTQYF.